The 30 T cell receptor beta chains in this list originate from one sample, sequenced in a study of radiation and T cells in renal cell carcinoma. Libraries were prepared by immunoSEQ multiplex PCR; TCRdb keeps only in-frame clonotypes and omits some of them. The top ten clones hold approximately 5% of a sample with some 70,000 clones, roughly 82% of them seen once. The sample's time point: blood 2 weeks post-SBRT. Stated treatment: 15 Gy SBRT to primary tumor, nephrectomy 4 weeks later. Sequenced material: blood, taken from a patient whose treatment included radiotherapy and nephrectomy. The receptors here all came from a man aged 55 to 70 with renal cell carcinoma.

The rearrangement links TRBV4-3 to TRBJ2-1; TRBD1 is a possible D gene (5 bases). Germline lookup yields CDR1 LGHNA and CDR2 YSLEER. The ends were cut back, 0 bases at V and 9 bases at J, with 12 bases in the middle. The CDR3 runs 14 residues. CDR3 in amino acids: CASSQDRVGVEQFF. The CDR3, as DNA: TGCGCCAGCAGCCAAGATCGGGTAGGGGTTGAGCAGTTCTTC.

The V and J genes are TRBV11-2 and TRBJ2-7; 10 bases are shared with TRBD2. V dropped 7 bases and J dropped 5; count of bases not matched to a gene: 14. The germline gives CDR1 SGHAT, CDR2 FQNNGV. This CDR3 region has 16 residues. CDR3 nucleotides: TGTGCCAGCACCAAAGAGCTGCCTAGCGGGAGCCACGAGCAGTACTTC. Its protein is CASTKELPSGSHEQYF.

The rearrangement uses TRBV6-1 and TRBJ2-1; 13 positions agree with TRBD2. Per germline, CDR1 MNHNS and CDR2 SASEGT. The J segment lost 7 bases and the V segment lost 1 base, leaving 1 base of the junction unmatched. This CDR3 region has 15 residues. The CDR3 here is CASSEGLAGGNEQFF. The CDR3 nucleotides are TGTGCCAGCAGTGAAGGACTAGCGGGAGGTAATGAGCAGTTCTTC.

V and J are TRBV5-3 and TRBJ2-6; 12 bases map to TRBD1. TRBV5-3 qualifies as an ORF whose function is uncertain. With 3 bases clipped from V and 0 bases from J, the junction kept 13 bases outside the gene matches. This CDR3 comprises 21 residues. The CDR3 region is CARSWSPSGQGALSGANVLTF. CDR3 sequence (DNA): TGTGCCAGAAGCTGGAGCCCCTCGGGACAGGGGGCCCTCTCTGGGGCCAACGTCCTGACTTTC.

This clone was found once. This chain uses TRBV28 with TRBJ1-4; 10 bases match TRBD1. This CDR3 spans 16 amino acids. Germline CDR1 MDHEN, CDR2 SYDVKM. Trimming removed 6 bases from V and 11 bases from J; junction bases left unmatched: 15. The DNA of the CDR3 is TGTGCCAGCAGAGGATGGGGGGAGGGGACAGGGGCGAAACTGTTTTTT. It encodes CASRGWGEGTGAKLFF.

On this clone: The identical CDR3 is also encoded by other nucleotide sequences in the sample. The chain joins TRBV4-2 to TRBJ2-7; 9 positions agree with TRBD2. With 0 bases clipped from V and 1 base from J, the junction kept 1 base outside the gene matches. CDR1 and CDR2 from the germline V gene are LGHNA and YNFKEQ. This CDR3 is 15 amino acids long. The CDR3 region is CASSQDLAGSYEQYF. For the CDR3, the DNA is TGTGCCAGCAGCCAAGATCTAGCGGGGTCCTACGAGCAGTACTTC.

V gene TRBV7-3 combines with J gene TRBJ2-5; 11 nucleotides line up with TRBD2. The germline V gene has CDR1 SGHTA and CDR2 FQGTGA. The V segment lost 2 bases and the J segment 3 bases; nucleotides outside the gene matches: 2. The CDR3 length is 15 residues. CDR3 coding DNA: TGTGCCAGCAGCTTATCGGGACTAGCGGAAGAGACCCAGTACTTC. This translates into CASSLSGLAEETQYF.

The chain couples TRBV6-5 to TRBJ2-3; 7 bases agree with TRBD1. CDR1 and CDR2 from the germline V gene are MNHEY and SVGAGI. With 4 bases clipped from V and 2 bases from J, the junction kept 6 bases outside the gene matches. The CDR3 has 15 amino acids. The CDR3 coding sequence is TGTGCCAGCAGTTCCCCTAGGGGGCTCACAGATACGCAGTATTTT. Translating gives CASSSPRGLTDTQYF.

CDR3 protein: CASRSTGWTFF. The CDR3 DNA reads as TGCGCCAGCAGGTCGACAGGGTGGACTTTCTTT. J is TRBJ1-1 and V is TRBV5-1, with 7 bases that match TRBD1. CDR1 and CDR2 from the germline V gene are SGHRS and YFSETQ. The length of the CDR3 is 11 residues. The junction had 7 bases not matched to a gene; V was cut back by 5 bases and J by 12 bases.

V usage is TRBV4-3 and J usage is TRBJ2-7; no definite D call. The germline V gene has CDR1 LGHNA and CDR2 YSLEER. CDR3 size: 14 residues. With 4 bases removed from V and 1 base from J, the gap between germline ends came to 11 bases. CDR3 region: CASSPGRLSYEQYF. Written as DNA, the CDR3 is TGCGCCAGCAGCCCTGGACGGCTGTCCTACGAGCAGTACTTC.

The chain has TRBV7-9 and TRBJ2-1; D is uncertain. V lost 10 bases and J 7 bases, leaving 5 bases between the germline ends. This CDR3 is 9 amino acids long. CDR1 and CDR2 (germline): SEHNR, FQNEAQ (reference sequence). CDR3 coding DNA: TGTGCCATCAGTAATGAGCAGTTCTTC. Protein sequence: CAISNEQFF.

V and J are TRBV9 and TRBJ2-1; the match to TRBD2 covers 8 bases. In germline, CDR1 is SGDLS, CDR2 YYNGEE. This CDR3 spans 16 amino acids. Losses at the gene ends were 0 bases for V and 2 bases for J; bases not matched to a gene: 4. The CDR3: CASSVVAGGTYNEQFF. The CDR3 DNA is TGTGCCAGCAGCGTAGTTGCGGGGGGAACCTACAATGAGCAGTTCTTC.

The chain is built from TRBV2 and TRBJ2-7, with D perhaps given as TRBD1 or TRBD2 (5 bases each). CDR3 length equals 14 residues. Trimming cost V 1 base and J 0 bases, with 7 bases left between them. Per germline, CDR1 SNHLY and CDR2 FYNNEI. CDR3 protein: CASSEVRGSYEQYF. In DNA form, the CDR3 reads TGTGCCAGCAGTGAAGTGAGGGGCTCCTACGAGCAGTACTTC.

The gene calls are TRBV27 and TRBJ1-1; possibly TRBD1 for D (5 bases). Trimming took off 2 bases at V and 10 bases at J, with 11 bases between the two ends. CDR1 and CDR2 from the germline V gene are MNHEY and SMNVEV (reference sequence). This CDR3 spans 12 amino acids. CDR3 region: CASSLSLGGAFF. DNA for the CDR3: TGTGCCAGCAGTTTAAGCCTCGGGGGAGCTTTCTTT.

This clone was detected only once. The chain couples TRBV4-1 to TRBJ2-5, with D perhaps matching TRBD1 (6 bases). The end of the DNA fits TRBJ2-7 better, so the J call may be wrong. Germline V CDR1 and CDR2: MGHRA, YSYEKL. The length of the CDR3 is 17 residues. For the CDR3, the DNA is TGCGCCAGCAGCCAAGACCCTGGACAGAGGACCCCCTACGAGCAGTACTTC. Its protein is CASSQDPGQRTPYEQYF.

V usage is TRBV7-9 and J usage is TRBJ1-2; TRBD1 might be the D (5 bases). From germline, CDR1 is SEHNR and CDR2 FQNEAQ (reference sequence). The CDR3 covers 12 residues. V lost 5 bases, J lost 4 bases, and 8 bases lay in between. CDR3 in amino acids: CASSGASYGYTF. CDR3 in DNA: TGTGCCAGCAGCGGGGCCTCCTATGGCTACACCTTC.

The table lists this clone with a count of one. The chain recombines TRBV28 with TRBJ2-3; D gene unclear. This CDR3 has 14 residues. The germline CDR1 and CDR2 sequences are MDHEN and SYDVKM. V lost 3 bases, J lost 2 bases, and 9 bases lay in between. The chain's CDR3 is CASSFELYTDTQYF. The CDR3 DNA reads TGTGCCAGCAGTTTTGAACTCTACACAGATACGCAGTATTTT.

The CDR3 DNA follows: TGTGCCACCAGCAGAGGACCCGCGGTTCGTCCCTACGAGCAGTACTTC. Translating it yields CATSRGPAVRPYEQYF. This chain connects TRBV15 to TRBJ2-7; no definite D call. With 1 base removed from V and 2 bases from J, the gap between germline ends came to 15 bases. This CDR3 is built from 16 residues. The germline V gene has CDR1 LNHNV and CDR2 YYDKDF (reference sequence).

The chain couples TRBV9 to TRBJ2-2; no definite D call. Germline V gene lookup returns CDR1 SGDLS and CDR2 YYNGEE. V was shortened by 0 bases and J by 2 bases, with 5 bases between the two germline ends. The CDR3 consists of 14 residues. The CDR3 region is CASSVVTNTGELFF. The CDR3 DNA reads TGTGCCAGCAGCGTAGTAACCAACACCGGGGAGCTGTTTTTT.

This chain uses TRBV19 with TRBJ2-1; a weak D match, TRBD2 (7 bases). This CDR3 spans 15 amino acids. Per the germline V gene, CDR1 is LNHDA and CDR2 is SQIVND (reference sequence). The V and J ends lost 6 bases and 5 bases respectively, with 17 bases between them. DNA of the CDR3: TGTGCCAGTAGATTAGCCGGGGGGCCAAACAATGAGCAGTTCTTC. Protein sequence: CASRLAGGPNNEQFF.

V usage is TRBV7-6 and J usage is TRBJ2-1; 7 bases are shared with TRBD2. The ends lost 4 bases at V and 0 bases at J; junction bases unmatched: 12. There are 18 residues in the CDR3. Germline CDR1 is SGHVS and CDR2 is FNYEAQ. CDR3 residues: CASSSLMREYSSYNEQFF. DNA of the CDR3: TGTGCCAGCAGCTCCCTTATGCGGGAGTATAGCTCCTACAATGAGCAGTTCTTC.

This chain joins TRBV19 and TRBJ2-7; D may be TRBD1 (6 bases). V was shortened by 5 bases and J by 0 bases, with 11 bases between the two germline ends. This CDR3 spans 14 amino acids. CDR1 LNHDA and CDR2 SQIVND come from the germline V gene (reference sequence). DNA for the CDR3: TGTGCCAGTAGTCAACAGGACAGCTCCTACGAGCAGTACTTC. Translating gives CASSQQDSSYEQYF. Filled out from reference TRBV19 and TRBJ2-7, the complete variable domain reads DGGITQSPKYLFRKEGQNVTLSCEQNLNHDAMYWYRQDPGQGLRLIYYSQIVNDFQKGDIAEGYSVSREKKESFPLTVTSAQKNPTAFYLCASSQQDSSYEQYFGPGTRLTVT.

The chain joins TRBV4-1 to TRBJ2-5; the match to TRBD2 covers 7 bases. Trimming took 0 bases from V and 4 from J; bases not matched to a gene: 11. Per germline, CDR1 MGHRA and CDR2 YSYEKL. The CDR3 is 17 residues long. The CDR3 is CASSQEVGSWGGETQYF. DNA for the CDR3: TGCGCCAGCAGCCAAGAAGTAGGGTCTTGGGGGGGAGAGACCCAGTACTTC.

The CDR3 DNA reads TGTGCCAGCAGCTTGGACGGTTATGAAAAACTGTTTTTT. Translating it yields CASSLDGYEKLFF. V gene TRBV5-4 combines with J gene TRBJ1-4; D not certain. Germline V gene sequence: CDR1 SGHNT, CDR2 YYREEE (reference sequence). The CDR3 is made up of 13 amino acids. The V end was cut by 0 bases, the J end by 6 bases, with 6 bases between.

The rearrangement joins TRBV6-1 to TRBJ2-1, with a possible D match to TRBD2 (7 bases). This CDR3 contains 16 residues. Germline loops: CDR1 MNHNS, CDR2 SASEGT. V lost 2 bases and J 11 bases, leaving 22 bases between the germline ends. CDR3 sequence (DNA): TGTGCCAGCAGTGAACGGTTAGCGGGCGGTGGGGGCAAGCAGTTCTTC. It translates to CASSERLAGGGGKQFF.

The CDR3 DNA reads as TGTGCCAGCAGCCAAAACAGGGGGTCTGGCTACACCTTC. It translates to CASSQNRGSGYTF. The chain has TRBV14 and TRBJ1-2, with 8 bases that match TRBD1. Germline V gives CDR1 SGHDN, CDR2 FVKESK. The length of the CDR3 is 13 residues. J gave up 7 bases and V 2 bases, and 3 bases lay outside the gene matches.

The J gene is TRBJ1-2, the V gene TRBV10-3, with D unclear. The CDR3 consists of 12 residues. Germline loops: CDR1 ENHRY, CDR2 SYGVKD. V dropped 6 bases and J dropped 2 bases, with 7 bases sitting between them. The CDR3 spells CAISQENYGYTF. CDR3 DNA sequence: TGTGCCATCAGCCAGGAGAACTATGGCTACACCTTC.

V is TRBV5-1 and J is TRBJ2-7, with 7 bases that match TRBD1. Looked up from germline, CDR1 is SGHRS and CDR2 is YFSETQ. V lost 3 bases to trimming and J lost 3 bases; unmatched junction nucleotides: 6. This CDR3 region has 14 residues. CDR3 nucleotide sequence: TGCGCCAGCAGCTCCGTCCAGGGGGTCTACGAGCAGTACTTC. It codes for CASSSVQGVYEQYF.

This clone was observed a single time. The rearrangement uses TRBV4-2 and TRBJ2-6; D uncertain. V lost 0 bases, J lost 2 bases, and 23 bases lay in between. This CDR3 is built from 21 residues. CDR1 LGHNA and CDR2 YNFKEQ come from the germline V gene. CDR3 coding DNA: TGTGCCAGCAGCCAAGATCCCCCGCGGATGGACGGATCGGCTGGGGCCAACGTCCTGACTTTC. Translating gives CASSQDPPRMDGSAGANVLTF.

The CDR3 nucleotides are TGCGCCAGCAGCCAAGTCCAAGAGACAGTGGTCCCCGTCGCCATATATTTT. Translated: CASSQVQETVVPVAIYF. The chain combines TRBV4-1 with TRBJ1-3; a weak D match, TRBD1 (5 bases). Germline V gives CDR1 MGHRA, CDR2 YSYEKL. This CDR3 is built from 17 residues. The V end was cut by 1 base, the J end by 11 bases, with 24 bases between.